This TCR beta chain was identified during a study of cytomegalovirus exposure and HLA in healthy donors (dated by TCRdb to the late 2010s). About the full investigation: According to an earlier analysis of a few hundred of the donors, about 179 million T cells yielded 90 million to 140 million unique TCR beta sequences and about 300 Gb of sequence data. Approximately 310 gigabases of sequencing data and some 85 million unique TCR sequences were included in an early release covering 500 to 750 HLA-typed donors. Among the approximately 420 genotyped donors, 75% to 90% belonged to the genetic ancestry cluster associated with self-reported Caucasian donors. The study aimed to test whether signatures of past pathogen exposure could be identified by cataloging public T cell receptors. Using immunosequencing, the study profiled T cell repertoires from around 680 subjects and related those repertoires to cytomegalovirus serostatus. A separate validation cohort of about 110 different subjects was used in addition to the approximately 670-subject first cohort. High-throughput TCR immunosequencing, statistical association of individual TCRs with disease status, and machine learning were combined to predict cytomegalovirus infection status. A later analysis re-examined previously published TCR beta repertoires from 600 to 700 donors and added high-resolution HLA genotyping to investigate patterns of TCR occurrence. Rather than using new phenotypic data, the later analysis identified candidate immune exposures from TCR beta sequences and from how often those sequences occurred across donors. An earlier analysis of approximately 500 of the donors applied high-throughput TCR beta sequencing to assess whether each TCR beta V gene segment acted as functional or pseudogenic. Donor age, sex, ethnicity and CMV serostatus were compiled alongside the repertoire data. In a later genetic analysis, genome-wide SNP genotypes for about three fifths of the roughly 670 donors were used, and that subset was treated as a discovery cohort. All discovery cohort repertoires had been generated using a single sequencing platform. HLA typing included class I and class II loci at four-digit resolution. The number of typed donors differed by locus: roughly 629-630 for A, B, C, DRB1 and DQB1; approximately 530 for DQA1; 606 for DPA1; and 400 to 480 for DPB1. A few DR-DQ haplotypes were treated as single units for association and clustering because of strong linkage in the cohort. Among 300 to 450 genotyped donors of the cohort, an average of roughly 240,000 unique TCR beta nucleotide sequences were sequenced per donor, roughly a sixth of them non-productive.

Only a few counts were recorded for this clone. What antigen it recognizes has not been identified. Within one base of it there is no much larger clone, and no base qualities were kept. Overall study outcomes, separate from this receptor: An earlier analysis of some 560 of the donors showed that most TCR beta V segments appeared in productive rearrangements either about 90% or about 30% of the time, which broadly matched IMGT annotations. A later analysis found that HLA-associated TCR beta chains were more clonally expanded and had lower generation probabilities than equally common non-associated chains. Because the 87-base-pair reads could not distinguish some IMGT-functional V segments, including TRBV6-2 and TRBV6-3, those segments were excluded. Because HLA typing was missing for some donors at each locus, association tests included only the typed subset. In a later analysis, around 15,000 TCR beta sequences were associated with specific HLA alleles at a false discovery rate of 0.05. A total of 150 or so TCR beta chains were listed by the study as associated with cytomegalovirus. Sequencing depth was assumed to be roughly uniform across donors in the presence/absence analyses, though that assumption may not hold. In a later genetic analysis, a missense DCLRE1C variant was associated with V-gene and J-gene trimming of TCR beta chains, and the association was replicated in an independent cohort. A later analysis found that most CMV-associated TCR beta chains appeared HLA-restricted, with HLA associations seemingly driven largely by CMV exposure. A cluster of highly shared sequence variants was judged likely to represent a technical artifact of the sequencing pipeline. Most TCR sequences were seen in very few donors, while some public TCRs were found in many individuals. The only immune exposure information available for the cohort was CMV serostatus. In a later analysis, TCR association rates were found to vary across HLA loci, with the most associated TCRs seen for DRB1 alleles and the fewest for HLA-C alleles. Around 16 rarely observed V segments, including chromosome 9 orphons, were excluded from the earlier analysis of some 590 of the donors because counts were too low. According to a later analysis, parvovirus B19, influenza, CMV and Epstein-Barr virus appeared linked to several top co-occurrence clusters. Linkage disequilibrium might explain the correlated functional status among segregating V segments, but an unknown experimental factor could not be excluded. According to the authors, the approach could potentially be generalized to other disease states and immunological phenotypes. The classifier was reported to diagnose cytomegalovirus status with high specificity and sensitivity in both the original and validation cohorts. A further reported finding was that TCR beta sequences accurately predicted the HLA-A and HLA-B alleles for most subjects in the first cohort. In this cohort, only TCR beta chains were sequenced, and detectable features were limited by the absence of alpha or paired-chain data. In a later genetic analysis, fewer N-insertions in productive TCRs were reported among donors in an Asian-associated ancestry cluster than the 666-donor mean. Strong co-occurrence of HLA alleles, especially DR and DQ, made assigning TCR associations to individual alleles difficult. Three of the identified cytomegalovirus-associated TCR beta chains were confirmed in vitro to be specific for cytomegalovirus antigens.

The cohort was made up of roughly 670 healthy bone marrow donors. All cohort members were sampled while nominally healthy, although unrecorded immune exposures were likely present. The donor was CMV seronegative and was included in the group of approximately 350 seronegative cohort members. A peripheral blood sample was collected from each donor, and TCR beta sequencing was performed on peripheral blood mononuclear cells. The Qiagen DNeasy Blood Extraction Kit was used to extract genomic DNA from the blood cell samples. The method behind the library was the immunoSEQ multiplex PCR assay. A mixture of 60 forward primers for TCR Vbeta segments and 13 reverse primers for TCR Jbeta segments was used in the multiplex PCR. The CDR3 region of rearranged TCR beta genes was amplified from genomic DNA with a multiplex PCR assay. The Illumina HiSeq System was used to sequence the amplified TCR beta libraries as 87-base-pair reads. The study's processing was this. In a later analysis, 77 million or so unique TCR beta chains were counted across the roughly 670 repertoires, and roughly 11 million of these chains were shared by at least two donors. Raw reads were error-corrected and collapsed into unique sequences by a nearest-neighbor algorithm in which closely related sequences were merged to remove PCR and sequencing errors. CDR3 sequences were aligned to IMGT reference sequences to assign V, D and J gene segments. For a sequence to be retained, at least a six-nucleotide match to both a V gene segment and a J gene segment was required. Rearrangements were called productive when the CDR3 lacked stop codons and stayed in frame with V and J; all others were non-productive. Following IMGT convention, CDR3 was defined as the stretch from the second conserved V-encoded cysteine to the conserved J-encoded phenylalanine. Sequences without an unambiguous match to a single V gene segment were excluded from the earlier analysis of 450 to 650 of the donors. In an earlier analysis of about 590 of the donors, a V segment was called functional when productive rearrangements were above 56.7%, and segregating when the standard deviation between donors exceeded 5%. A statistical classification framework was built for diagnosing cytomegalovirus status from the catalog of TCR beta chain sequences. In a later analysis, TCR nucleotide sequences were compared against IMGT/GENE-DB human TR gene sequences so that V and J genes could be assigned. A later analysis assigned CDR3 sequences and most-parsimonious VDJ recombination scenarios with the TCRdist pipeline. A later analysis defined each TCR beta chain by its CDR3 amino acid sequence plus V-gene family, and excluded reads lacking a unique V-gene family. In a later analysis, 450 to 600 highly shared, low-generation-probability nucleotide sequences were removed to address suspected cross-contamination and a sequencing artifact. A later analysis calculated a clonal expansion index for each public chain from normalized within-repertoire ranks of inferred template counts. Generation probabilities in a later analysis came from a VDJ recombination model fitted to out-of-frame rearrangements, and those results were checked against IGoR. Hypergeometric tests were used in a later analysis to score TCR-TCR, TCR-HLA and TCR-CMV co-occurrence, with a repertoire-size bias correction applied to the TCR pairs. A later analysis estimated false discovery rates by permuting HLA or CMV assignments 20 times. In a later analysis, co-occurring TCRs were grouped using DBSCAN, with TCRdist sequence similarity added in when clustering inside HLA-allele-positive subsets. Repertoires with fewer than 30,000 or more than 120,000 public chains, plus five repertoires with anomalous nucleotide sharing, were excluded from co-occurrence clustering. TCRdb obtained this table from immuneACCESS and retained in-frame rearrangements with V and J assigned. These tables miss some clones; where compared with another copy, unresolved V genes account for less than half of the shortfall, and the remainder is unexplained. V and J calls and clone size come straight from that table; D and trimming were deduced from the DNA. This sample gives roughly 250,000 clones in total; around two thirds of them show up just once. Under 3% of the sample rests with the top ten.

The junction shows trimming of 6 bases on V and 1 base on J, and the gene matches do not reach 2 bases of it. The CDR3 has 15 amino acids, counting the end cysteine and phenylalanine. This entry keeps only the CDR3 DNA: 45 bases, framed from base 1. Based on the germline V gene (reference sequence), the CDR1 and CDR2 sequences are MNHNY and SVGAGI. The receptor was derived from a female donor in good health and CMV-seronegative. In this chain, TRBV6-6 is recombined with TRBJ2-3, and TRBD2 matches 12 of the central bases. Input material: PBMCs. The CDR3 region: CASRGTSGRTDTQYF. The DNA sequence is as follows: TGTGCCAGCAGGGGGACTAGCGGGCGCACAGATACGCAGTATTTT.